A single T cell receptor beta chain is shown here with its context. This receptor's antigen is unknown. No qualities accompany the bases; no much larger clone lies one base away. The data were taken from a study of control samples from healthy donors and cancer patients (dated by TCRdb to the early 2020s). The method behind the library was the immunoSEQ multiplex PCR assay. Not all clones reach the TCRdb copy of this immuneACCESS table, which keeps in-frame sequences only. Checked studies attribute under half of the gap to unresolved V genes and leave the rest unexplained. Across this sample there are some 120,000 clones, with approximately 94% seen only once. The ten largest clones capture 1.7% of the sample. Trimming costs V 4 bases and J 5 bases, and their ends lie 11 bases apart. The germline V gene supplies CDR1 MGHRA and CDR2 YSYEKL. The CDR3 measures 13 amino acids from cysteine to phenylalanine. The entry retains the CDR3 DNA only, 39 bases that are in frame from base 1.

The rearrangement combines TRBV4-1 with TRBJ1-1; tentative D gene TRBD1, with 6 bases matching. The receptor's source is a man aged 45 to 65 with head and neck cancer. The material sequenced was PBMCs. In nucleotides, the sequence is TGCGCCAGCAGCCTAGGGGGTCAGACTGAAGCTTTCTTT. Protein translation: CASSLGGQTEAFF.